Listed below are T cell receptor beta chains from one sample, sequenced in a study of CD8+CD57+ T cells in acquired aplastic anemia. TCRdb reprocessed the reads with MiXCR, giving one entry per CDR3 protein. This table holds about 470,000 distinct CDR3 sequences, less than 35% found once. Sequencing was done on a sample of sorted CD4+, CD8+, or CD8+CD57+ T cells (not recorded which) from PBMCs. The receptors were sampled from a human donor with aplastic anemia. Each CDR3 is given without its conserved first and last residue. Fields, in order: V gene, J gene, clone size, CDR3 protein. Clone sizes are given selectively: once, few, many, or a class where the clone is expanded.

V: TRBV10-2; J: TRBJ2-1; size: many; CDR3: ASSQNNEQF
V: TRBV30; J: TRBJ1-2; size: -; CDR3: AWGLDRGAYGYT
V: TRBV12-3/TRBV12-4; J: TRBJ1-2; size: -; CDR3: ASSGEVYGHT
V: TRBV5-4; J: TRBJ2-7; size: -; CDR3: ASSALGQAYEQY
V: TRBV6-5; J: TRBJ2-7; size: few; CDR3: ASSFRGVAIEQY
V: TRBV19; J: TRBJ1-6; size: many; CDR3: ASSPGTGGGNSPLH
V: TRBV2; J: TRBJ1-2; size: many; CDR3: ASSEGTGSGGYT
V: TRBV24-1; J: TRBJ1-6; size: -; CDR3: ATSFTTGGAYSPLH
V: TRBV29-1; J: TRBJ2-7; size: many; CDR3: SVLITTGSYEQY
V: TRBV24-1; J: TRBJ1-3; size: -; CDR3: ATDLPTGTGNTIY
V: TRBV6-5; J: TRBJ2-7; size: few; CDR3: ASSYSSGSDPPYEQY
V: TRBV9; J: TRBJ2-5; size: few; CDR3: ASSVETSGTTQY
V: TRBV6-5; J: TRBJ1-2; size: few; CDR3: ASSHSVGNGYT
V: TRBV5-6; J: TRBJ2-7; size: -; CDR3: ASSFLGRPYEQY
V: TRBV3-1; J: TRBJ1-6; size: few; CDR3: ASSQDHTGDSPLH
V: TRBV20-1; J: TRBJ1-5; size: many; CDR3: SAMDRGEQPQH
V: TRBV20-1; J: TRBJ1-5; size: few; CDR3: SASKGINQPQH
V: TRBV7-3; J: TRBJ2-1; size: -; CDR3: ASSLRASGRASSHNEQF
V: TRBV19; J: TRBJ2-4; size: few; CDR3: ASQRGTGSYIQY
V: TRBV14; J: TRBJ2-1; size: -; CDR3: ASSQMGLARNEQF
V: TRBV20-1; J: TRBJ2-1; size: few; CDR3: SANTDRIGNEQF
V: TRBV5-6; J: TRBJ2-5; size: -; CDR3: ASSWTSGGLGETQY
V: TRBV7-2; J: TRBJ1-2; size: many; CDR3: ASSLIVEGYT
V: TRBV10-3; J: TRBJ2-3; size: -; CDR3: AISENRDDTQY
V: TRBV11-1; J: TRBJ1-2; size: -; CDR3: ASSNSDRTGLGYT
V: TRBV2; J: TRBJ1-4; size: few; CDR3: ASSPQGGLEKLF
V: TRBV7-3; J: TRBJ2-5; size: many; CDR3: ASSLSSQETQY
V: TRBV5-5; J: TRBJ1-2; size: -; CDR3: ASSLGRMEGYGYT
V: TRBV4-3; J: TRBJ1-6; size: many; CDR3: ASSQVPGAVWPLH
V: TRBV25-1; J: TRBJ2-7; size: -; CDR3: ASTKSGTARWEQY
V: TRBV7-9; J: TRBJ1-1; size: -; CDR3: ASSIWDRDTEAF
V: TRBV5-6; J: TRBJ2-2; size: few; CDR3: ASSRGRVNTGELF
V: TRBV6-5; J: TRBJ1-2; size: few; CDR3: ASSYSSQGANYGYT
V: TRBV7-9; J: TRBJ1-3; size: -; CDR3: ASSQTGPAKVTIY
V: TRBV25-1; J: TRBJ1-1; size: few; CDR3: ASSYTRGLRDTEAF
V: TRBV15; J: TRBJ2-7; size: -; CDR3: ATSRGQGGSYEQY
V: TRBV7-2; J: TRBJ2-5; size: -; CDR3: ASSLSWTQY
V: TRBV25-1; J: TRBJ1-2; size: -; CDR3: ASSEWTGVEGYT
V: TRBV2; J: TRBJ2-6; size: -; CDR3: ASSGTASGANVLT
V: TRBV6-1; J: TRBJ2-3; size: many; CDR3: ASRGDTQY
V: TRBV7-2; J: TRBJ1-1; size: many; CDR3: ASSLGRRTEAF